This paragraph covers one TCR beta chain sequence. The antigen is unknown. The method was immunoSEQ multiplex PCR; TCRdb's version includes in-frame clones alone and lacks a portion of them. The sample holds about 600,000 clones, roughly 98% seen once. This record belongs to a study of shared clonotypes between healthy human individuals. Study observations and caveats: Collection of samples was limited to blood; tissue repertoires likely differ.

Naive CD8 populations comprised CD45RO-negative cells positively selected for CCR7, excluding terminally differentiated effector memory CD45RA+ cells. Each sample came from a Caucasian adult donor living in Nashville, Tennessee. The V gene lost 3 bases and the J gene lost 4 bases, with 29 bases spanning the gap. Germline V gene lookup returns CDR1 ENHRY and CDR2 SYGVKD. The CDR3 sequence is 20 residues long. The sequence derives from a man aged 25-45 years in good health. Sequencing input: naive CD8+ T cells sorted from blood. V gene TRBV10-3 combines with J gene TRBJ2-3; no firm D call. The CDR3, as DNA: TGTGCCATCAGTGAAATTTTTCTTAAAATAACTCTGCTGGATCCAGATACGCAGTATTTT. As protein: CAISEIFLKITLLDPDTQYF.